Presented here are 3 T cell receptor beta chains from one specimen sequenced in a study of CD8 T cells in Susac syndrome. An input of about 0.45 to 1 ug of RNA was subjected to reverse transcription using random hexamers. Each CDR3 protein gets one entry after TCRdb re-called the immunoSEQ multiplex PCR reads with MiXCR. The data hold around 200,000 distinct CDR3 sequences, with roughly 95% observed a single time. Sequenced sample: CD4+ T cells from PBMCs. The source of these receptors is a human donor in good health.

J is TRBJ2-7 and V is TRBV29-1, with D possibly TRBD1 on 6 matching bases. In germline, CDR1 is SQVTM, CDR2 ANQGSEA. There are 14 residues in the CDR3. With 7 bases removed from V and 0 bases from J, the gap between germline ends came to 16 bases. CDR3: CSAGRQGSSYEQYF. The CDR3 coding sequence is TGCAGCGCCGGGCGGCAGGGGAGCTCCTACGAGCAGTACTTC.

The chain combines TRBV25-1 with TRBJ1-5, with D maybe TRBD1 (6 bases). There are 14 residues in the CDR3. In germline, CDR1 is MGHDK, CDR2 SYGVNS. V gave up 6 bases and J gave up 7 bases, with 16 bases separating them. The CDR3 is CASSQGTVMQPQHF. The CDR3 bases are TGTGCCAGCAGCCAGGGGACGGTAATGCAGCCCCAGCATTTT.

The chain recombines TRBV9 with TRBJ1-1, with D tentatively TRBD1 (5 bases). V was pared by 0 bases and J by 0 bases, with 12 bases between. Germline V gene data show CDR1 as SGDLS and CDR2 as YYNGEE. The CDR3 length is 16 residues. CDR3 DNA sequence: TGTGCCAGCAGCGTAGCTCCCCAGGGCATGAACACTGAAGCTTTCTTT. It yields the protein CASSVAPQGMNTEAFF.